This is a list of T cell receptor beta chains from one sample in a study of EBV T-cell therapy then PD-1 blockade in nasopharyngeal carcinoma. Which antigens these TCRs recognize remains unknown. Produced via immunoSEQ multiplex PCR; TCRdb's table is partial and in-frame only. Of about 20,000 clones in the sample, 70% to 85% were seen once. The sample was CD8+ T cells from blood, taken at day -245 from a patient whose treatment included autologous EBV-specific T cells and nivolumab. These receptors were collected from a man between 40 and 49 years old with nasopharyngeal carcinoma. Each CDR3 is given with its conserved first and last residue. The D gene is left open where the match is weak. Clone size appears in some rows only: once, few, many, or a class for an expanded clone.

>.|TRBJ1-2|.|TRBV28
CASSLVGYSGYTF
TGTGCCAGCAGTTTGGTAGGGTACTCTGGCTACACCTTC
>.|TRBJ1-1|.|TRBV3-1/TRBV3-2
CASSPRIRVQGTEAFF
TGTGCCAGCAGCCCCCGAATCCGGGTCCAGGGGACTGAAGCTTTCTTT
>.|TRBJ1-1|.|TRBV10-1
CASSESPGANEAFF
TGCGCCAGCAGTGAGTCGCCAGGGGCTAATGAAGCTTTCTTT
>.|TRBJ2-5|.|TRBV30
CAWTLTGEETQYF
TGTGCCTGGACCTTGACAGGAGAAGAGACCCAGTACTTC
>.|TRBJ2-1|TRBD2|TRBV9
CASSVEGGGYYNEQFF
TGTGCCAGCAGCGTAGAGGGCGGGGGGTACTACAATGAGCAGTTCTTC
>.|TRBJ2-1|TRBD2|TRBV6-2/TRBV6-3
CASSYREAGGPDEQFF
TGTGCCAGCAGTTACCGCGAAGCGGGGGGGCCTGATGAGCAGTTCTTC
>.|TRBJ2-5|.|TRBV4-3
CASSQEYYRITTQYF
TGCGCCAGCAGCCAAGAGTACTACAGGATCACGACCCAGTACTTC
>.|TRBJ2-5|.|TRBV7-9
CASSLGATQYF
TGTGCCAGCAGCTTAGGCGCGACCCAGTACTTC
>.|TRBJ2-1|.|TRBV27
CASSFKDEQFF
TGTGCCAGCAGTTTCAAGGATGAGCAGTTCTTC
>few|TRBJ1-2|.|TRBV27
CASSRTPPYGYTF
TGTGCCAGCAGCCGAACCCCCCCCTATGGCTACACCTTC
>medium-sized|TRBJ2-3|TRBD1|TRBV15
CATSADPGQGTDTQYF
TGTGCCACCAGCGCCGATCCGGGACAGGGGACAGATACGCAGTATTTT
>.|TRBJ2-7|.|TRBV14
CASSQDLERGGRDSYEQYF
TGTGCCAGCAGCCAAGATCTAGAACGGGGCGGAAGGGACTCCTACGAGCAGTACTTC
>.|TRBJ1-5|.|TRBV9
CARPPVGPQHF
TGTGCCAGGCCTCCCGTAGGGCCCCAGCATTTT
>.|TRBJ2-3|.|TRBV5-6
CASSIQGGSTDTQYF
TGTGCCAGCAGCATCCAGGGGGGTAGCACAGATACGCAGTATTTT
>.|TRBJ1-2|TRBD1|TRBV6-2/TRBV6-3
CASSSSTGWDGYTF
TGTGCCAGCAGTTCCTCGACAGGGTGGGATGGCTACACCTTC
>.|TRBJ2-3|TRBD2|TRBV6-2/TRBV6-3
CASSYGLAGLEADTQYF
TGTGCCAGCAGTTACGGGCTAGCGGGACTCGAGGCAGATACGCAGTATTTT
>.|TRBJ2-1|.|TRBV6-5
CASSYVGGEQFF
TGTGCCAGCAGTTATGTCGGTGGGGAGCAGTTCTTC
>.|TRBJ2-2|.|TRBV27
CASSLAANTGELFF
TGTGCCAGCAGTTTAGCGGCGAACACCGGGGAGCTGTTTTTT
>.|TRBJ1-1|.|TRBV6-5
CASYLGSEAFF
TGTGCCAGTTATCTCGGTTCCGAAGCTTTCTTT
>.|TRBJ2-2|.|TRBV14
CASSQGHILTGELFF
TGTGCCAGCAGCCAGGGGCACATCCTCACCGGGGAGCTGTTTTTT
>.|TRBJ1-2|.|TRBV9
CASSVYSTSSGYTF
TGTGCCAGCAGCGTATACTCGACTTCCTCTGGCTACACCTTC
>.|TRBJ2-3|TRBD1|TRBV4-3
CASSQGRGLVTDTQYF
TGCGCCAGCAGCCAAGGCAGGGGGCTTGTCACAGATACGCAGTATTTT
>few|TRBJ1-2|.|TRBV2
CASRTGIYGYTF
TGTGCCAGCAGGACAGGAATCTATGGCTACACCTTC
>.|TRBJ1-2|.|TRBV7-6
CASSFKGNYGYTF
TGTGCCAGCAGCTTCAAGGGGAACTATGGCTACACCTTC
>.|TRBJ1-2|TRBD1|TRBV27
CASSPRRGADGYTF
TGTGCCAGCAGTCCCCGCAGGGGGGCGGATGGCTACACCTTC
>.|TRBJ1-6|.|TRBV9
CASSVGERSYNSPLHF
TGTGCCAGCAGCGTCGGGGAAAGGTCCTATAATTCACCCCTCCACTTT
>.|TRBJ2-5|TRBD2|TRBV6-2/TRBV6-3
CASSPPAGGPETQYF
TGTGCCAGCAGCCCTCCTGCGGGGGGTCCAGAGACCCAGTACTTC
>.|TRBJ2-3|.|TRBV10-2
CASSESNGGSTDTQYF
TGCGCCAGCAGTGAGTCGAACGGGGGTAGCACAGATACGCAGTATTTT
>once|TRBJ2-1|TRBD2|TRBV28
CASSFPTSGGMDEQFF
TGTGCCAGCAGTTTCCCTACTAGCGGGGGGATGGATGAGCAGTTCTTC
>.|TRBJ2-2|.|TRBV15
CASSGGQGHTGELFF
TGTGCCAGCAGCGGGGGACAGGGCCACACCGGGGAGCTGTTTTTT
>.|TRBJ1-6|TRBD1|TRBV27
CASSLNRGDSPLHF
TGTGCCAGCAGTTTGAACAGGGGTGATTCACCCCTCCACTTT
>.|TRBJ2-2|TRBD1|TRBV2
CASSGTGTVNGELFF
TGTGCCAGCAGCGGAACCGGGACAGTGAACGGGGAGCTGTTTTTT
>once|TRBJ2-5|.|TRBV7-2
CASSLEEGETQYF
TGTGCCAGCAGCTTAGAGGAGGGGGAGACCCAGTACTTC
>.|TRBJ1-1|.|TRBV4-3
CASSQDEGGNTEAFF
TGCGCCAGCAGCCAAGACGAAGGGGGAAACACTGAAGCTTTCTTT
>.|TRBJ1-6|.|TRBV27
CASSAGTFNSPLHF
TGTGCCAGCAGTGCCGGGACTTTCAATTCACCCCTCCACTTT
>.|TRBJ1-2|TRBD1|TRBV7-8
CASSTGQGLGYGYTF
TGTGCCAGCAGCACGGGACAGGGACTCGGCTATGGCTACACCTTC
>.|TRBJ1-4|.|TRBV7-8
CASSLAGISEKLFF
TGTGCCAGCAGCTTAGCCGGCATTAGTGAAAAACTGTTTTTT
>.|TRBJ1-2|.|TRBV4-1
CASSNKEGRGYGYTF
TGCGCCAGCAGCAACAAAGAGGGCAGGGGCTATGGCTACACCTTC
>.|TRBJ2-7|.|TRBV29-1
CSVGGFYEQYF
TGCAGCGTCGGAGGGTTCTACGAGCAGTACTTC
>.|TRBJ2-1|TRBD1|TRBV6-1
CASSDPGQGGGGYNEQFF
TGTGCCAGCAGTGACCCGGGACAGGGAGGAGGAGGGTACAATGAGCAGTTCTTC
>.|TRBJ1-2|.|TRBV6-4
CASSDKEGGNGYTF
TGTGCCAGCAGTGACAAAGAGGGGGGCAATGGCTACACCTTC
>.|TRBJ2-7|TRBD1|TRBV10-3
CAIRIDRASYEQYF
TGTGCCATCAGGATTGACAGGGCCTCCTACGAGCAGTACTTC
>.|TRBJ2-1|TRBD2|TRBV6-1
CASSEGTSGGNEQFF
TGTGCCAGCAGTGAGGGGACTAGCGGGGGGAATGAGCAGTTCTTC
>.|TRBJ1-1|.|TRBV6-5
CASRQEVNTEAFF
TGTGCCAGCAGACAGGAGGTGAACACTGAAGCTTTCTTT
>.|TRBJ2-2|.|TRBV4-3
CASSPEQGLAGELFF
TGCGCCAGCAGTCCCGAACAGGGATTAGCCGGGGAGCTGTTTTTT
>.|TRBJ2-7|.|TRBV6-2/TRBV6-3
CASSYIIGRQIYEQYF
TGTGCCAGCAGTTACATTATCGGTAGGCAGATCTACGAGCAGTACTTC
>.|TRBJ2-7|TRBD1|TRBV5-1
CASSTTQGRPYEQYF
TGCGCCAGCAGCACCACACAGGGGCGCCCCTACGAGCAGTACTTC
>.|TRBJ1-2|.|TRBV7-7
CASSPREDGSNYGYTF
TGTGCCAGCAGCCCTCGAGAGGACGGATCTAACTATGGCTACACCTTC
>medium-sized|TRBJ1-6|TRBD1|TRBV7-9
CASSLGTGGSPLHF
TGTGCCAGCAGCTTAGGGACAGGGGGTTCACCCCTCCACTTT
>once|TRBJ1-2|.|TRBV2
CASREPTGAF
TGTGCCAGCAGAGAACCCACCGGGGCCTTC
>few|TRBJ2-7|TRBD2|TRBV6-1
CASSEASGSYEQYF
TGTGCCAGCAGTGAAGCTAGCGGGTCCTACGAGCAGTACTTC
>few|TRBJ2-5|.|TRBV6-2/TRBV6-3
CASSYMAIQETQYF
TGTGCCAGCAGTTATATGGCAATACAAGAGACCCAGTACTTC
>few|TRBJ1-1|.|TRBV19
CASSPGAGRTEAFF
TGTGCCAGTAGTCCCGGGGCGGGGCGCACTGAAGCTTTCTTT
>.|TRBJ2-5|.|TRBV7-2
CASRRQEARETQYF
TGTGCCAGCAGGCGACAGGAGGCGAGGGAGACCCAGTACTTC
>large|TRBJ1-1|.|TRBV7-2
CASSSWTMGNTEAFF
TGTGCCAGCAGCTCCTGGACAATGGGGAACACTGAAGCTTTCTTT
>.|TRBJ1-6|TRBD1|TRBV4-3
CASSQDLHGDSLFYNSPLHF
TGCGCCAGCAGCCAAGATCTTCACGGGGACAGCTTATTCTATAATTCACCCCTCCACTTT
>once|TRBJ2-2|.|TRBV4-1
CASSQERATGELFF
TGCGCCAGCAGCCAAGAAAGGGCCACCGGGGAGCTGTTTTTT